The rows below give T cell receptor beta chains drawn from one sample of a study of T cells in Graves' hyperthyroidism and ophthalmopathy. TCRdb analysed the multiplex PCR reads with MiXCR anew, one entry per CDR3 protein. The sample lists hundreds of thousands of distinct CDR3 sequences, roughly 13% occurring once. Sequencing used blood. These receptor sequences come from a woman aged 18-35 years with Graves' hyperthyroidism. CDR3s include the opening cysteine and the closing phenylalanine or tryptophan. A D gene is named only where the DNA matches it firmly. Clone size is stated in some rows and not others, as once, few, many or a class when expanded.

V gene	J gene	D gene	clone size	CDR3 protein	CDR3 DNA
TRBV18	TRBJ2-2	-	many	CASSTTKTTATGELFF	TGTGCCAGCTCAACGACAAAAACGACGGCCACCGGGGAGCTGTTTTTT
TRBV30	TRBJ1-3	TRBD1	many	CAVSTGQGRNTIYF	TGTGCCGTCAGTACGGGACAGGGGAGAAACACCATATATTTT
TRBV4-3	TRBJ2-1	-	-	CASSKSEVYNEQFF	TGCGCCAGCAGCAAGTCGGAGGTCTACAATGAGCAGTTCTTC
TRBV20-1	TRBJ1-1	-	many	CSATSGLGAFF	TGCAGTGCTACGTCAGGGTTAGGAGCTTTCTTT
TRBV28	TRBJ2-2	TRBD1	-	CAGSWGQGGTGELFF	TGTGCCGGCAGCTGGGGACAGGGTGGCACCGGGGAGCTGTTTTTT
TRBV11-2	TRBJ2-2	-	few	CAIPRAEFPNTGELFF	TGTGCCATCCCCAGGGCAGAGTTCCCGAACACCGGGGAGCTGTTTTTT
TRBV15	TRBJ2-1	TRBD2	few	CATSRDGGGSYNEQFF	TGTGCCACCAGCAGAGATGGGGGGGGCTCCTACAATGAGCAGTTCTTC
TRBV12-3/TRBV12-4	TRBJ1-5	TRBD1	-	CASKGQGGNQPQHF	TGTGCCAGCAAAGGACAGGGCGGCAATCAGCCCCAGCATTTT
TRBV24-1	TRBJ1-1	-	many	CATRGSWDTEAFF	TGTGCCACCCGAGGAAGTTGGGACACTGAAGCTTTCTTT
TRBV9	TRBJ2-1	-	few	CASSVGVGLPGENEQFF	TGTGCCAGCAGCGTAGGGGTGGGGCTTCCTGGTGAGAATGAGCAGTTCTTC
TRBV11-1	TRBJ2-7	-	many	CASSSGPYEQYF	TGTGCCAGCAGCTCGGGTCCATACGAGCAGTACTTC
TRBV28	TRBJ2-7	TRBD1	many	CASSGQGRGYEQYF	TGTGCCAGCAGCGGACAGGGAAGGGGCTACGAGCAGTACTTC
TRBV5-4	TRBJ2-1	TRBD2	-	CASSLSSGRAYEQFF	TGTGCCAGCAGCTTGTCTAGCGGGAGGGCATATGAGCAGTTCTTC
TRBV6-2/TRBV6-3	TRBJ2-3	-	-	CAGRGAGSGTDTQYF	TGTGCCGGCAGGGGAGCGGGGTCCGGGACAGATACGCAGTATTTT
TRBV5-1	TRBJ2-1	TRBD2	many	CASSRVAGGANEQFF	TGCGCCAGCAGTCGCGTAGCGGGAGGCGCGAATGAGCAGTTCTTC
TRBV19	TRBJ2-2	-	-	CASSFGRGQHGELFF	TGTGCCAGTTCTTTCGGACGGGGGCAACACGGGGAGCTGTTTTTT
TRBV7-7	TRBJ2-5	-	many	CASSLGGVWETQYF	TGTGCTAGCAGCTTAGGGGGGGTTTGGGAGACCCAGTACTTC
TRBV29-1	TRBJ2-7	-	many	CSATYWTRGSYEQYF	TGCAGCGCCACGTATTGGACTAGGGGGTCCTACGAGCAGTACTTC
TRBV9	TRBJ1-2	-	many	CASSVAEGYGYTF	TGTGCCAGCAGCGTAGCTGAGGGGTATGGCTACACCTTC
TRBV18	TRBJ2-7	-	many	CASSLAAGHEQYF	TGTGCCAGCTCCCTTGCCGCGGGTCACGAGCAGTACTTC
TRBV5-5	TRBJ1-1	TRBD1	few	CASSSTTGGFTEAFF	TGTGCCAGCAGCAGTACGACAGGGGGCTTTACTGAAGCTTTCTTT
TRBV4-2	TRBJ2-7	-	few	CASSHATGIDEQYF	TGTGCCAGCAGCCACGCTACAGGGATCGACGAGCAGTACTTC
TRBV12-5	TRBJ2-5	TRBD1	-	CASGLGTGTGKETQYF	TGTGCTAGTGGTTTGGGAACCGGGACAGGGAAAGAGACCCAGTACTTC
TRBV12-3/TRBV12-4	TRBJ1-2	-	many	CASSLSSNSYGYTF	TGTGCCAGCAGTTTAAGCAGCAACAGCTATGGCTACACCTTC
TRBV5-6	TRBJ2-3	-	many	CASSVSVSSDTQYF	TGTGCCAGCAGCGTGTCGGTCAGCTCCGATACGCAGTATTTT
TRBV6-2/TRBV6-3	TRBJ2-3	TRBD2	many	CASEPSGRTDTQYF	TGTGCCAGCGAGCCTAGCGGTCGCACAGATACGCAGTATTTT
TRBV7-2	TRBJ2-3	TRBD2	many	CASSLPQRGAGDTDTQYF	TGTGCCAGCAGCTTACCCCAGCGAGGGGCGGGAGACACAGATACGCAGTATTTT
TRBV6-2/TRBV6-3	TRBJ1-5	-	many	CASSYGGENQPQHF	TGTGCCAGCAGTTACGGGGGAGAAAATCAGCCCCAGCATTTT
TRBV14	TRBJ2-5	TRBD2	many	CASSQLGGAPLQETQYF	TGTGCCAGCAGCCAACTCGGGGGGGCTCCTCTCCAAGAGACCCAGTACTTC
TRBV12-3/TRBV12-4	TRBJ1-1	-	-	CASTGNGWRLNTEAFF	TGTGCCAGCACAGGGAATGGATGGCGGCTGAACACTGAAGCTTTCTTT
TRBV4-2	TRBJ2-2	TRBD2	few	CASSPGTSGRWGTGELFF	TGTGCCAGCAGCCCCGGGACTAGCGGGAGATGGGGCACCGGGGAGCTGTTTTTT
TRBV27	TRBJ1-5	TRBD1	many	CASSRDRGHNQPQHF	TGTGCCAGCAGTAGGGACAGGGGGCACAATCAGCCCCAGCATTTT
TRBV19	TRBJ2-5	TRBD1	few	CASSGWTGIQETQYF	TGTGCCAGTAGTGGATGGACAGGGATCCAAGAGACCCAGTACTTC
TRBV18	TRBJ2-1	-	-	CASSPWFGHNEQFF	TGTGCCAGCTCACCATGGTTTGGCCACAATGAGCAGTTCTTC
TRBV5-8	TRBJ2-7	-	-	CASKFVSVYEQYF	TGTGCCAGCAAATTCGTTTCCGTCTACGAGCAGTACTTC
TRBV28	TRBJ1-5	-	many	CAIGGGTSNQPQHF	TGTGCCATCGGAGGGGGGACTAGCAATCAGCCCCAGCATTTT
TRBV5-1	TRBJ2-7	TRBD2	many	CASSWTSYEQYF	TGCGCCAGCAGCTGGACTAGTTACGAGCAGTACTTC
TRBV6-2/TRBV6-3	TRBJ1-4	-	-	CASRTSGTAEKLFF	TGTGCCAGCAGGACCTCGGGCACGGCCGAAAAACTGTTTTTT
TRBV20-1	TRBJ2-2	-	-	CSARSGPGGAANTGELFF	TGCAGTGCTAGGTCTGGGCCTGGTGGCGCCGCGAACACCGGGGAGCTGTTTTTT
TRBV6-2/TRBV6-3	TRBJ2-7	TRBD2	many	CASSRTSGRYEQYF	TGTGCCAGCAGTAGAACTAGCGGGAGATACGAGCAGTACTTC
TRBV14	TRBJ2-1	-	many	CASSQSPADEQFF	TGTGCCAGCAGCCAATCTCCCGCGGATGAGCAGTTCTTC
TRBV20-1	TRBJ1-4	-	many	CSARDRGGEKLFF	TGCAGTGCTAGAGATCGAGGGGGAGAAAAACTGTTTTTT